This record covers a single T cell receptor (beta chain). Its specificity is not known. The assay was immunoSEQ multiplex PCR, and TCRdb's table has in-frame clones only and misses some. The sample includes tens of thousands of clones, roughly 92% seen only once; the top ten take more than 0.3%. The CDR3 spans 15 residues. Trimming took 2 bases from V and 6 from J, leaving 15 bases between them. Germline CDR1 and CDR2: LGHNT and FRNRAP. This sample was taken from a study of graft-versus-host responses after intestinal transplantation. Across the whole study: Multivisceral, liver-intestinal, or isolated intestinal transplants were given to recipients. The study, taken as a whole, reports: Among circulating GvH clones, peak levels were associated with early post-transplant declines in HvG clones. Allograft graft-versus-host to host-versus-graft clonal ratios ran high in patients with graft-donor T cell macrochimerism. Detection of GvH clones occurred in recipient marrow, and some had their first appearance in ileum or blood.

This sequence was found in a human donor who received an intestinal transplant. V is TRBV12-5 and J is TRBJ2-3, with TRBD2 as a possible D gene (6 bases). Sequenced material: unstimulated CD4+ T cells sorted from spleen or lymph node cells, taken before intestinal transplant. CDR3 DNA sequence: TGTGCTAGTGGTTTGAGACTAGGAAGCGGCGATACGCAGTATTTT. Amino acid sequence: CASGLRLGSGDTQYF.